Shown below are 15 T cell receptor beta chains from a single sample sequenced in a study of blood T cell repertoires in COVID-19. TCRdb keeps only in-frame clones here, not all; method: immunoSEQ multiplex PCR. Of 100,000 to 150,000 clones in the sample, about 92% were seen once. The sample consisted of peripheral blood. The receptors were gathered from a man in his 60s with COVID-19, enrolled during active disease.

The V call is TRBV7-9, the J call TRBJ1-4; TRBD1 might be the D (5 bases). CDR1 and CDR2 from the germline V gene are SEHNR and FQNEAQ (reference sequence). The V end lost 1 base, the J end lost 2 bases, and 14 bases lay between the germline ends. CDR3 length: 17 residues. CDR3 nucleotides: TGTGCCAGCAGCTTAGAGCTCCGACAGTCCACTAATGAAAAACTGTTTTTT. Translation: CASSLELRQSTNEKLFF. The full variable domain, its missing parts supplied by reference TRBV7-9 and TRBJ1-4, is DTGVSQNPRHKITKRGQNVTFRCDPISEHNRLYWYRQTLGQGPEFLTYFQNEAQLEKSRLLSDRFSAERPKGSFSTLEIQRTEQGDSAMYLCASSLELRQSTNEKLFFGSGTQLSVL.

CDR3 in DNA: TGCAGTGCCGGGACTAACTACGAGCAGTACTTC. Residues: CSAGTNYEQYF. The V and J genes are TRBV20-1 and TRBJ2-7; 7 nucleotides line up with TRBD2. The CDR3 sequence is 11 residues long. The V gene end was trimmed by 6 bases and the J gene end by 3 bases; junction bases not matched to a gene: 2. Germline V gene data show CDR1 as DFQATT and CDR2 as SNEGSKA (reference sequence).

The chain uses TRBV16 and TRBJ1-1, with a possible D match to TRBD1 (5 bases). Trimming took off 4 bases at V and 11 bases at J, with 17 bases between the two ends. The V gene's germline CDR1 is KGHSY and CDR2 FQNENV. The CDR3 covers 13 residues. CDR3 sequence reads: CASSPNGGLYAFF. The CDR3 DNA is TGTGCCAGCAGCCCTAACGGGGGTTTGTACGCTTTCTTT. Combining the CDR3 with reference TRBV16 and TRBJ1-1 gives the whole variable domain GEEVAQTPKHLVRGEGQKAKLYCAPIKGHSYVFWYQQVLKNEFKFLISFQNENVFDETGMPKERFSAKCLPNSPCSLEIQATKLEDSAVYFCASSPNGGLYAFFGQGTRLTVV.

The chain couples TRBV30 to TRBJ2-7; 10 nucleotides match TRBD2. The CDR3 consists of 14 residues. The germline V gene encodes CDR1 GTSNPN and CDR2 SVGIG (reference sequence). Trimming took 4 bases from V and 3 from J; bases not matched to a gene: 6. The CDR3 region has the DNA TGTGCCTGGAAGGGGTTAGCGGGAGGCTACGAGCAGTACTTC. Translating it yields CAWKGLAGGYEQYF.

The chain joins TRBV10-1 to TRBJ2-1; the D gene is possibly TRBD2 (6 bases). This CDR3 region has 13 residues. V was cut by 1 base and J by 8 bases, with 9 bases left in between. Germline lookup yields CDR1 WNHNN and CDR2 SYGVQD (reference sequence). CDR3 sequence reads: CASSELPSDEQFF. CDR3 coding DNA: TGCGCCAGCAGTGAGTTACCTAGCGATGAGCAGTTCTTC.

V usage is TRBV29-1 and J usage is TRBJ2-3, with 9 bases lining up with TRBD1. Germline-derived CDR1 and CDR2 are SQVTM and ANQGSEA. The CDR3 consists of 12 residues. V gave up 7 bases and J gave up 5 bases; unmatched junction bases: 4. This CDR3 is CSGMDRGDTQYF. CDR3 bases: TGCAGCGGGATGGACAGGGGAGATACGCAGTATTTT.

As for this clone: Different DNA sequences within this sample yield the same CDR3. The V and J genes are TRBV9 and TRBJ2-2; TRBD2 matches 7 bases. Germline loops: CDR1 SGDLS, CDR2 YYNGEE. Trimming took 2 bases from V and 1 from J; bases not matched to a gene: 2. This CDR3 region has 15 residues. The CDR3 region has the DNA TGTGCCAGCAGCGTTGCTAGCGGGAACACCGGGGAGCTGTTTTTT. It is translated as CASSVASGNTGELFF. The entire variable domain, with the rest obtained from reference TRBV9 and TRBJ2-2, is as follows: DSGVTQTPKHLITATGQRVTLRCSPRSGDLSVYWYQQSLDQGLQFLIQYYNGEERAKGNILERFSAQQFPDLHSELNLSSLELGDSALYFCASSVASGNTGELFFGEGSRLTVL.

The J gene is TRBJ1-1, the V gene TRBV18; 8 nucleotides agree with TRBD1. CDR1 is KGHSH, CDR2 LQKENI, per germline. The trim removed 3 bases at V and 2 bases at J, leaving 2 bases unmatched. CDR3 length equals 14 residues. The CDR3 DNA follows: TGTGCCAGCTCACCGACAGGGGAAAACACTGAAGCTTTCTTT. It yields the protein CASSPTGENTEAFF.

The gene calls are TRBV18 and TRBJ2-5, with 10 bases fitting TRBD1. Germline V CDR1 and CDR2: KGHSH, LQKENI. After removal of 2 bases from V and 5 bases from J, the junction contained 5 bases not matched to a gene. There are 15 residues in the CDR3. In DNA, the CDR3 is TGTGCCAGCTCACCAGGGACAGGGGTTCAGGAGACCCAGTACTTC. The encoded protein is CASSPGTGVQETQYF.

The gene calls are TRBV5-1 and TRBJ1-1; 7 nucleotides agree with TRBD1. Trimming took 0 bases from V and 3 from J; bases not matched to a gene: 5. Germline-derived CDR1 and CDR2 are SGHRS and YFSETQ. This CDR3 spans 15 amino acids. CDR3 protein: CASSLAGRGDTEAFF. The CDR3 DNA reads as TGCGCCAGCAGCTTGGCGGGCAGGGGGGACACTGAAGCTTTCTTT.

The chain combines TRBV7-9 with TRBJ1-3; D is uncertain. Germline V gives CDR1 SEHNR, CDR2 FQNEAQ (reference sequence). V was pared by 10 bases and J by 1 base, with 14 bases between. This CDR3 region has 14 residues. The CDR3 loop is CATRKGVSGNTIYF. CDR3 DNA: TGTGCCACCCGAAAGGGAGTATCTGGAAACACCATATATTTT.

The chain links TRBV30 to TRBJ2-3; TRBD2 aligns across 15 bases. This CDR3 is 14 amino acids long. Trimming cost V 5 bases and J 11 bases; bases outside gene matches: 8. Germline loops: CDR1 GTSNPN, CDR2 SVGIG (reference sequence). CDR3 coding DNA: TGTGCCTGGGCATCCGGGACTAGCGGGAGGAAGCAGTATTTT. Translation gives CAWASGTSGRKQYF.

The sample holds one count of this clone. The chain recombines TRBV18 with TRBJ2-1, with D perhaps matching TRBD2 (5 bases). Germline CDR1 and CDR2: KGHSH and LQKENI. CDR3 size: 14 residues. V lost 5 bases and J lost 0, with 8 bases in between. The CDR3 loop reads CASSAGSSYNEQFF. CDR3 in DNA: TGTGCCAGCTCAGCGGGTAGCTCCTACAATGAGCAGTTCTTC. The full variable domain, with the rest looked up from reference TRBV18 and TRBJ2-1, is NAGVMQNPRHLVRRRGQEARLRCSPMKGHSHVYWYRQLPEEGLKFMVYLQKENIIDESGMPKERFSAEFPKEGPSILRIQQVVRGDSAAYFCASSAGSSYNEQFFGPGTRLTVL.

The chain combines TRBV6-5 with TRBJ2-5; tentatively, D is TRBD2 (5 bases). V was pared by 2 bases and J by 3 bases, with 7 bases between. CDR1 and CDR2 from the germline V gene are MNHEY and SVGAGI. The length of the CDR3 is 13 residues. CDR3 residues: CASSYKRKETQYF. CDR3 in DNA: TGTGCCAGCAGTTACAAGCGGAAAGAGACCCAGTACTTC.

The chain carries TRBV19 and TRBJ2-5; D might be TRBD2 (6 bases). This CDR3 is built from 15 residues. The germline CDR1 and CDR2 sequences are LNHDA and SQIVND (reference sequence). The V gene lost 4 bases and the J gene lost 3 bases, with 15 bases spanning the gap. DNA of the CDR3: TGTGCCAGTAGTAGACTAGGGGCAGGTGAAGAGACCCAGTACTTC. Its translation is CASSRLGAGEETQYF.